This TCR beta chain emerged from a study of T cell repertoires in cytomegalovirus infection. Background on the study: Newly reported HLA-C-restricted and thoroughly characterized HLA-B-restricted CMV epitopes were employed. Both CMV infection and a matching HLA type were indicated by public TCR beta signatures. Overall study findings and caveats: The cumulative frequency of public TCR beta families distinguished individuals who carried CMV together with the relevant HLA.

Of note for this clonotype: Its antigen is undetermined.

Germline CDR1 is MNHEY and CDR2 is SVGEGT. The ends were cut back, 8 bases at V and 8 bases at J, with 14 bases in the middle. The CDR3 extends over 12 amino acids. TCRdb independently ran MiXCR on the reads; one entry per CDR3 protein. This sample has about 310,000 distinct CDR3 sequences, with 25% found just once. This TCR came from a human donor in good health (CMV status not recorded). Some clones in this sample may be carry-over from other donors' samples. The source was cultured PBMCs, collected from culture after CMV antigen stimulation. The chain links TRBV6-2 or TRBV6-3 to TRBJ2-3, with D perhaps being TRBD1 or TRBD2 (5 bases each). The CDR3 DNA reads as TGTGCCAGCCTGGCCCGGGGCGGTACGCAGTATTTT. Amino acid sequence: CASLARGGTQYF.